This TCR beta chain appears in the sequencing data of a study of cytomegalovirus exposure and HLA in healthy donors. Regarding the study as a whole: The authors confirmed in vitro that three CMV-associated chains were specific for CMV antigens. The classifier reportedly diagnosed cytomegalovirus status with high sensitivity and specificity. Most TCRs appeared rarely, but some public TCRs recurred in many donors.

The assay was immunoSEQ multiplex PCR, and TCRdb's table has in-frame clones only and misses some. The table lists around 150,000 clones, around four fifths of them singletons. A note on this clone: Its antigen is as yet unknown.

This CDR3 contains 13 residues. Trimming stripped 3 bases from V and 7 bases from J, with 9 bases between. Per germline, CDR1 MNHNS and CDR2 SASEGT. The study drew the donors from its roughly 130-subject validation cohort, separate from the roughly 700-subject first cohort. The chain employs TRBV6-1 and TRBJ2-2; D is unresolved. The sequenced sample was PBMCs. The sequence was obtained from a man younger than 40 in good health and CMV-seropositive. The CDR3 DNA reads as TGTGCCAGCAGTGACCCTAGAAACGGGGAGCTGTTTTTT. It specifies CASSDPRNGELFF.